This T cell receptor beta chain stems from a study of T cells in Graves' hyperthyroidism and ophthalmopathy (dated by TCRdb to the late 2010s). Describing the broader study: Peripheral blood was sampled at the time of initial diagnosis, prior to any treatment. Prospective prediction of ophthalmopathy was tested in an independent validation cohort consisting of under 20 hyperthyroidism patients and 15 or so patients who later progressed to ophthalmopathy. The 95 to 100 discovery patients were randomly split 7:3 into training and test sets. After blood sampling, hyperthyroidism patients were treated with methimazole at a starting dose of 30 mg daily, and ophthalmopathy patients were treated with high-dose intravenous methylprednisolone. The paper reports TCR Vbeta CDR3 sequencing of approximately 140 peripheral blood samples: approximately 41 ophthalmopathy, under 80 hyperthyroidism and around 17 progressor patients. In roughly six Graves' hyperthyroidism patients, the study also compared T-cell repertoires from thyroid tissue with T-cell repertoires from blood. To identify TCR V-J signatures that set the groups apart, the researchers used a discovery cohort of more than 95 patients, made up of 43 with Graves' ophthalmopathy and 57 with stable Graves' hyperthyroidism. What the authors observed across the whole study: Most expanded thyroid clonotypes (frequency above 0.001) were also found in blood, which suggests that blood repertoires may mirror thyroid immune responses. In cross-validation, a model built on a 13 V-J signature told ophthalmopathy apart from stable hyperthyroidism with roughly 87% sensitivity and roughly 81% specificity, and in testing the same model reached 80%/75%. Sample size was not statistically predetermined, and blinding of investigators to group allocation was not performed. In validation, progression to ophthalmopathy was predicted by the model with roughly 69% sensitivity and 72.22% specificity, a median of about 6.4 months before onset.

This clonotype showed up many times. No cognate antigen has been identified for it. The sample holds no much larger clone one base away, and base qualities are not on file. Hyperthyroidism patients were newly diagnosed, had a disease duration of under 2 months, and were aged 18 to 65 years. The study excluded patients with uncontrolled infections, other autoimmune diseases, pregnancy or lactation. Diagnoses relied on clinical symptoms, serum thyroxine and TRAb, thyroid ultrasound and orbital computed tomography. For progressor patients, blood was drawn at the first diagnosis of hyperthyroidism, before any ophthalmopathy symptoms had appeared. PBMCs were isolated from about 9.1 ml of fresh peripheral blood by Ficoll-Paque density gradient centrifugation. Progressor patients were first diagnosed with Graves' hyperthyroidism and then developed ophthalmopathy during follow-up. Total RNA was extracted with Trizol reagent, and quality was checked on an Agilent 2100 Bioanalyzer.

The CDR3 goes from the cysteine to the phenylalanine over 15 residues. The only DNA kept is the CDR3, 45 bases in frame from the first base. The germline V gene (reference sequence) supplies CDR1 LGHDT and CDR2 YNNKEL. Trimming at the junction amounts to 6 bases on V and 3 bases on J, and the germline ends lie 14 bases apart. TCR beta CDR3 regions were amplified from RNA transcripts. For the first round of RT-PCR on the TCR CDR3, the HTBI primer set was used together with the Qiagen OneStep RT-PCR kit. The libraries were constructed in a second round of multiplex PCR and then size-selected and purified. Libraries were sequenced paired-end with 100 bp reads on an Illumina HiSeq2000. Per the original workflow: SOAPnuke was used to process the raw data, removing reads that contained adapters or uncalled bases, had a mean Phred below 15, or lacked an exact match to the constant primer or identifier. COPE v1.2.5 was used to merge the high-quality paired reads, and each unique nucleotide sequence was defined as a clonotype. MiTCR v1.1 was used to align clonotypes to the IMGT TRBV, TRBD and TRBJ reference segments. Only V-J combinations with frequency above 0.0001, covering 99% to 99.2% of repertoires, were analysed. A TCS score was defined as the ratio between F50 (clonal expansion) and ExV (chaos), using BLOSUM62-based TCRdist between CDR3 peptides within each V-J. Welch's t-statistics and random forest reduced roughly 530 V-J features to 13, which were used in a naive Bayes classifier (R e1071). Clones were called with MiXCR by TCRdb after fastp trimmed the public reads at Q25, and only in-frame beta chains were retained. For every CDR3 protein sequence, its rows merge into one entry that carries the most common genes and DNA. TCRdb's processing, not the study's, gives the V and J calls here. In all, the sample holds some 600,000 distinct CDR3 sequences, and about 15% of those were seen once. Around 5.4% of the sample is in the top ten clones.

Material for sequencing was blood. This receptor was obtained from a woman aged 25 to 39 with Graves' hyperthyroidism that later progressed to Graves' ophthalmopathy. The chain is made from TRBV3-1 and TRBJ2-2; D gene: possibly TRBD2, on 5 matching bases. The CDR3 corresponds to CASRRPEADTGELFF. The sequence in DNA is TGTGCCAGCAGGCGCCCGGAGGCGGACACCGGGGAGCTGTTTTTT.